This is a list of T cell receptor beta chains from one sample in a study of lymphopenia after photon versus proton radiotherapy. Some clones are missing from TCRdb's copy, which holds only in-frame ones; the method was immunoSEQ multiplex PCR. This repertoire shows 35,000 to 45,000 clones, around 85% found once; its top ten account for 2.5% to 3.5%. The sample here was peripheral blood, taken from a patient treated with photon-based radiotherapy. The receptors originated from a man aged 45-60 years with gastric cancer. The CDR3 runs from the conserved cysteine through the conserved F or W. The D gene is left open where the match is weak. A row's size may be missing; if present it is once, few, many or a size class.

V gene,clone size,J gene,D gene,CDR3 DNA,CDR3 protein
TRBV19,once,TRBJ2-7,TRBD2,TGTGCCACCCGACCCGCGGGAGGGTCTTACGAGCAGTACTTC,CATRPAGGSYEQYF
TRBV7-8,.,TRBJ2-7,.,TGTGCCAGCAGCTTATCCCTTATGGGGGAGATCAACTACGAGCAGTACTTC,CASSLSLMGEINYEQYF
TRBV7-2,.,TRBJ2-5,.,TGTGCCAGCAGCTTAGCCAGGCAGAAACAAGAGACCCAGTACTTC,CASSLARQKQETQYF
TRBV5-4,.,TRBJ2-3,.,TGTGCCAGCAGCATGGACAGGCCGGGAGGGGATACGCAGTATTTT,CASSMDRPGGDTQYF
TRBV27,.,TRBJ1-5,.,TGTGCCAGCAGGGCCGTAGACAACAGCCGGCGTCAGCAGCCCCAGCATTTT,CASRAVDNSRRQQPQHF
TRBV28,.,TRBJ2-5,TRBD1,TGTGCCAGCAGTTTCCGGACAGGGGGCGCCGGGGAGACCCAGTACTTC,CASSFRTGGAGETQYF
TRBV5-4,.,TRBJ1-1,TRBD1,TGTGCCAGCAGCTCTATACAGGGGAGTAATACTGAAGCTTTCTTT,CASSSIQGSNTEAFF
TRBV19,.,TRBJ2-3,TRBD2,TGTGCCAGTAGTATATCTAGCGGGACCTACACAGATACGCAGTATTTT,CASSISSGTYTDTQYF
TRBV27,.,TRBJ2-3,.,TGTGCCAGCAGTTTAAGGACAGAAGATACGCAGTATTTT,CASSLRTEDTQYF
TRBV4-1,few,TRBJ1-1,.,TGCGCCAGCAGCCATGCCTACTTCCTGAACACTGAAGCTTTCTTT,CASSHAYFLNTEAFF
TRBV7-2,.,TRBJ2-5,TRBD2,TGTGCCAGCAGCCCGGGACTAGCCCACGAGGGGACCCAGTACTTC,CASSPGLAHEGTQYF
TRBV5-6,once,TRBJ2-6,.,TGTGCCAGCAGCTTGGAAGTTGGAGGGGTCTCTGGGGCCAACGTCCTGACTTTC,CASSLEVGGVSGANVLTF
TRBV25-1,once,TRBJ2-7,.,TGTGCCAGCAAAAGAACAGGGAGCTCCTACGAGCAGTACTTC,CASKRTGSSYEQYF
TRBV21-1,.,TRBJ1-5,.,TGTGCCAGCAGCAAAGGGCACAGGGGGGGATTTAGCAATCAGCCCCAGCATTTT,CASSKGHRGGFSNQPQHF
TRBV5-1,.,TRBJ2-3,.,TGCGCCAGCAGCTTGGACCCCGGGGCCGGGAGCACAGATACGCAGTATTTT,CASSLDPGAGSTDTQYF
TRBV28,.,TRBJ1-1,.,TGTGCCAGCAGTTTACCGGGCACTGAAGCTTTCTTT,CASSLPGTEAFF
TRBV2,once,TRBJ2-7,.,TGTGCCAGCACCCAGTCTCTAGCTGGCGAGCAGTACTTC,CASTQSLAGEQYF
TRBV6-6,.,TRBJ2-7,TRBD2,TGTGCCAGCAGTTTGGGACTAGCGGGAGCATACGAGCAGTACTTC,CASSLGLAGAYEQYF
TRBV28,.,TRBJ2-3,TRBD2,TGTGCCAGCACCGCCCTGCTGGGGACTAGCGGGAGGGCCCCCACAGATACGCAGTATTTT,CASTALLGTSGRAPTDTQYF
TRBV5-4,.,TRBJ1-2,.,TGTGCCAGCAGCTTCGAACCGGGCAGTCGCTACACCTTC,CASSFEPGSRYTF
TRBV6-6,.,TRBJ1-2,.,TGTGCCAGCAGTTCGGCAGAGTATGGCTACACCTTC,CASSSAEYGYTF
TRBV11-2,once,TRBJ2-3,TRBD2,TGTGCCAGCAGCTTAGACCTACTAGCGGGATTCACAGATACGCAGTATTTT,CASSLDLLAGFTDTQYF
TRBV5-1,.,TRBJ2-5,.,TGCGCCAGCAGCTTAGGAACGGTGTGGGAGACCCAGTACTTC,CASSLGTVWETQYF
TRBV13,once,TRBJ1-1,.,TGTGCCAGCAGCCAGGGGAACACTGAAGCTTTCTTT,CASSQGNTEAFF
TRBV6-6,.,TRBJ2-7,TRBD2,TGTGCCAGCAGGTTCGGTGGGACTAGCGATTACGAGCAGTACTTC,CASRFGGTSDYEQYF
TRBV11-2,.,TRBJ1-5,.,TGTGCCAGCAGCCAAGATATGGGGGCGGGTCAGCCCCAGCATTTT,CASSQDMGAGQPQHF
TRBV10-2,.,TRBJ2-7,.,TGCGCCAGCAGTGTTGCCCTCACCTACGAGCAGTACTTC,CASSVALTYEQYF
TRBV30,once,TRBJ1-5,TRBD1,TGTGCCTGGAATAGGGGGCACAGCAATCAGCCCCAGCATTTT,CAWNRGHSNQPQHF
TRBV10-3,.,TRBJ2-5,.,TGTGCCATCAGTGAGTGGGGCCTGGGAGAGACCCAGTACTTC,CAISEWGLGETQYF
TRBV6-1,.,TRBJ2-2,TRBD2,TGTGCCAGCAGGGGTAGCGGGACGAACACCGGGGAGCTGTTTTTT,CASRGSGTNTGELFF
TRBV30,.,TRBJ1-6,.,TGTGCCTGGAGTGTACCTCGTCCCGGGGGGAGCTCACCCCTCCACTTT,CAWSVPRPGGSSPLHF
TRBV6-4,.,TRBJ2-1,TRBD1,TGTGCCAGCAGTGGGACAGGGGGCACCTACAATGAGCAGTTCTTC,CASSGTGGTYNEQFF
TRBV30,.,TRBJ2-3,TRBD1,TGTGCCTGTATAGGACAGGGGCATAAGGATACGCAGTATTTT,CACIGQGHKDTQYF
TRBV27,.,TRBJ2-1,TRBD2,TGTGCCAGCAGTTTGCAAGGGGGCGCCGGGACTAGCGTTAACAATGAGCAGTTCTTC,CASSLQGGAGTSVNNEQFF
TRBV4-2,.,TRBJ2-3,TRBD2,TGTGCCAGCAGCCAAGAAGGAAGCGGGAGGTACACAGATACGCAGTATTTT,CASSQEGSGRYTDTQYF
TRBV19,.,TRBJ2-7,.,TGTGCCAGTAGTATAGATGTCACAGTCGTTTACGAGCAGTACTTC,CASSIDVTVVYEQYF
TRBV11-1,.,TRBJ2-1,.,TGTGCCAGCAGCTTATTGGGACGGTCCTACAATGAGCAGTTCTTC,CASSLLGRSYNEQFF
TRBV5-4,.,TRBJ2-1,TRBD2,TGTGCCAGCAGAGTTGGACTAGGGAACTACAATGAGCAGTTCTTC,CASRVGLGNYNEQFF
TRBV10-3,.,TRBJ1-5,.,TGTGCCATCAGTGGAACAGGTGGTAGCAATCAGCCCCAGCATTTT,CAISGTGGSNQPQHF
TRBV29-1,once,TRBJ2-7,TRBD1,TGCAGCGTTTCGGACAGGGTCTACGAGCAGTACTTC,CSVSDRVYEQYF
TRBV30,.,TRBJ2-2,.,TGTGCCTGGAGGGGTACCGCGAACACCGGGGAGCTGTTTTTT,CAWRGTANTGELFF
TRBV6-5,.,TRBJ2-2,TRBD1,TGTGCCAGCAGCATGGACAGGAGTACAACCGGGGAGCTGTTTTTT,CASSMDRSTTGELFF
TRBV5-1,.,TRBJ2-7,TRBD2,TGCGCCAGCAGCTTGACTAGCGGGATTGCCTACGAGCAGTACTTC,CASSLTSGIAYEQYF
TRBV4-1,.,TRBJ2-4,.,TGCGCCAGCAGCCACCTCGTACGGGGCTACCCGGGCAAAAACATTCAGTACTTC,CASSHLVRGYPGKNIQYF
TRBV7-9,.,TRBJ1-1,.,TGTGCCAGCAGCTTAGGGCAGGGTAGAACTGAAGCTTTCTTT,CASSLGQGRTEAFF
TRBV5-1,.,TRBJ2-1,.,TGCGCCAGCAGCTCGAGTAAGGCCTTCAACAATGAGCAGTTCTTC,CASSSSKAFNNEQFF
TRBV6-5,.,TRBJ1-2,.,TGTGCCAGCTCAAGGGCGGGAGCTAACTATGGCTACACCTTC,CASSRAGANYGYTF
TRBV11-2,.,TRBJ2-2,TRBD1,TGTGCCAGCAGCTTAGTGGGACAGGACACCGGGGAGCTGTTTTTT,CASSLVGQDTGELFF
TRBV28,once,TRBJ2-7,TRBD2,TGTGCCAGCAGTCAGGGACTAGCGGGATCCTACGAGCAGTACTTC,CASSQGLAGSYEQYF
TRBV6-4,.,TRBJ2-7,TRBD2,TGTGCCAGCAGCGCGGGACTAGCGGGAGTCGAGCAGTACTTC,CASSAGLAGVEQYF
TRBV2,once,TRBJ1-1,.,TGTGCCAGCACCGGATCGGGGCAGGTGAACACTGAAGCTTTCTTT,CASTGSGQVNTEAFF
TRBV4-2,medium-sized,TRBJ1-2,TRBD1,TGTGCCAGCAGCCAAGAGGGACAGGGTAACTATGGCTACACCTTC,CASSQEGQGNYGYTF
TRBV5-1,.,TRBJ2-7,TRBD2,TGCGCCAGCGGCATGGGAGGGGGAGCGGGAGATCGCGAGCAGTACTTC,CASGMGGGAGDREQYF
TRBV6-4,.,TRBJ2-1,TRBD2,TGTGCCAGCAGTGAGGGCGGGGGCTCCTACAATGAGCAGTTCTTC,CASSEGGGSYNEQFF
TRBV19,.,TRBJ2-1,TRBD1,TGTGCCAGTAGTTCACCCGGGACAGGGGGGGGAGATGAGCAGTTCTTC,CASSSPGTGGGDEQFF